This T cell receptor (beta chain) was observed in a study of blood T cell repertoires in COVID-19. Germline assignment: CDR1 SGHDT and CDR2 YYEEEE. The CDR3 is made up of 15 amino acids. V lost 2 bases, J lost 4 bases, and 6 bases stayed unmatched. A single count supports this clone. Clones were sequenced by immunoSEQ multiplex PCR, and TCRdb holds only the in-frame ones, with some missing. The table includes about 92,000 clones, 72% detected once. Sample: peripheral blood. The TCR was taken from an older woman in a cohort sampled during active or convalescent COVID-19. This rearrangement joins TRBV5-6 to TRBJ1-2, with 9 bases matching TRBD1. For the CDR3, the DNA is TGTGCCAGCAGCTTCCGACAGGGGGTCGGCTATGGCTACACCTTC. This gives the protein CASSFRQGVGYGYTF.